This T cell receptor beta chain is drawn from a study of shared clonotypes between healthy human individuals. Across the study: Donors were a couple of women and a few men aged 18 to 49.

Data came from immunoSEQ multiplex PCR; TCRdb stores just in-frame clones and leaves some out. The profile shows some 2.3 million clones, 85% to 95% of them singletons. About this clone: Its antigen is currently unknown.

The CDR3 sequence is 15 residues long. Germline V gives CDR1 MNHNS, CDR2 SASEGT. V shed 5 bases and J 1 base; nucleotides not matched to a gene: 7. Naive CD45RA+ and memory CD45RA-negative subsets were split from CD4+ cells. General observations from the study: About 5% was the fraction of naive CD4 clonotypes found shared across four donors.

The chain links TRBV6-1 to TRBJ1-1, with 7 bases matching TRBD1. The receptor comes from a man aged 18-30 years in good health. Some clones in this sample may be carry-over from other donors' samples. The sample consisted of naive CD4+ T cells from PBMCs. Noted subset: CD45RA+ positively selected. CDR3 sequence (DNA): TGTGCCAGCAGTTTGTCACAGGGGTGGAACACTGAAGCTTTCTTT. It is translated as CASSLSQGWNTEAFF.